The 2 T cell receptor beta chains in this list originate from one sample, sequenced in a study of T cell responses to AZD1222 COVID-19 vaccine (dated by TCRdb to the early 2020s). The library was made by the immunoSEQ multiplex PCR assay. In TCRdb, the immuneACCESS table is reduced to in-frame sequences with V and J assigned. These tables do not hold every clone; where another copy was compared, an unresolved V gene accounts for under half, and the others remain unexplained. The sample has approximately 170,000 clones on record, 88% of them singletons. Together, the top ten hold under 14% of the sample. The meaning of the sample's time point label: about 28 days (+/-7) after the second vaccine dose. The sequencing here drew on peripheral blood, taken 28 days after the second AZD1222 dose. The receptors were sampled from an adult who received the AZD1222 COVID-19 vaccine.

The CDR3 reads CASSLGGLSTDTQYF. The CDR3 region has the DNA TGTGCCAGCAGCTTAGGAGGGCTTAGCACAGATACGCAGTATTTT. The rearrangement joins TRBV11-1 to TRBJ2-3; D is perhaps TRBD2 (5 bases). Trimming pared 1 base from V and 0 bases from J, leaving 8 bases between. The CDR3 runs 15 residues. In germline, CDR1 is SGHAT, CDR2 FQDESV (reference sequence).

Note on this clone: Other DNA sequences in this sample translate to the same CDR3. V usage is TRBV12-3 or TRBV12-4 and J usage is TRBJ1-1, with no clear D. The CDR3 is made up of 13 amino acids. The V end lost 4 bases, the J end lost 1 base, and 7 bases lay between the germline ends. The CDR3 sequence: CASSYTENTEAFF. The CDR3 coding sequence is TGTGCCAGCAGTTATACCGAGAACACTGAAGCTTTCTTT.